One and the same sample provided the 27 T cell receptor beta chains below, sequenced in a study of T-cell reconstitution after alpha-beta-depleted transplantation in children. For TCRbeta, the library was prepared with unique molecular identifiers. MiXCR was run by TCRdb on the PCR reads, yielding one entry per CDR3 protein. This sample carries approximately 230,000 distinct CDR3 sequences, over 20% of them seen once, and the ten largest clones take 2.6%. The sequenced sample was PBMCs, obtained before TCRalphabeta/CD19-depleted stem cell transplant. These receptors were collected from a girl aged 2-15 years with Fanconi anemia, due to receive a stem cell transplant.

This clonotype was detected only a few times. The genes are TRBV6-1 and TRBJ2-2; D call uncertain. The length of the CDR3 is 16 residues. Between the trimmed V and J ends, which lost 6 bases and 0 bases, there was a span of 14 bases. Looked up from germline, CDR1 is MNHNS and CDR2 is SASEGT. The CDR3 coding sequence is TGTGCCAGCAGCCAAAACCCGACGGCGAACACCGGGGAGCTGTTTTTT. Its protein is CASSQNPTANTGELFF.

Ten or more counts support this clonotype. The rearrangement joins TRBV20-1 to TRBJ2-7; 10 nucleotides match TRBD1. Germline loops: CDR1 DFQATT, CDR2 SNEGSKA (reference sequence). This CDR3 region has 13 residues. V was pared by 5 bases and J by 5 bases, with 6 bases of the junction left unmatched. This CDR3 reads CSAPGTGVDEQYF. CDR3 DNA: TGCAGTGCTCCAGGGACAGGGGTCGACGAGCAGTACTTC.

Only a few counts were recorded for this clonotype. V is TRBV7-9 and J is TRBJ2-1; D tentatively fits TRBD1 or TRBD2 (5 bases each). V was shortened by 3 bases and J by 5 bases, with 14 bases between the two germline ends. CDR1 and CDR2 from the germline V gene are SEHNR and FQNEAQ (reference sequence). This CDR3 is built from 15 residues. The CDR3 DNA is TGTGCCAGCAGCTTCGGGACGACGAGGGACAATGAGCAGTTCTTC. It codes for CASSFGTTRDNEQFF. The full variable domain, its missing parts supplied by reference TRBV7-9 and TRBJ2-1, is DTGVSQNPRHKITKRGQNVTFRCDPISEHNRLYWYRQTLGQGPEFLTYFQNEAQLEKSRLLSDRFSAERPKGSFSTLEIQRTEQGDSAMYLCASSFGTTRDNEQFFGPGTRLTVL.

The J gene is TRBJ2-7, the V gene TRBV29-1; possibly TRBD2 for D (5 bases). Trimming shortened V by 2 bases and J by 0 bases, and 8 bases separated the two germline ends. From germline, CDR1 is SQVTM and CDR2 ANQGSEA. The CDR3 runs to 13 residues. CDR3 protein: CSVENRDSYEQYF. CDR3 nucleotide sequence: TGCAGCGTTGAAAACCGGGACTCCTACGAGCAGTACTTC.

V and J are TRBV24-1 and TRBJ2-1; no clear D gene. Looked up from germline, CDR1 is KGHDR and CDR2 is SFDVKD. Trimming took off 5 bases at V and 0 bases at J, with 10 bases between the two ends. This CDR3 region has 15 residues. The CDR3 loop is CATSVRRASYNEQFF. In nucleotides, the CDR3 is TGTGCCACCAGTGTCCGGCGTGCCTCCTACAATGAGCAGTTCTTC.

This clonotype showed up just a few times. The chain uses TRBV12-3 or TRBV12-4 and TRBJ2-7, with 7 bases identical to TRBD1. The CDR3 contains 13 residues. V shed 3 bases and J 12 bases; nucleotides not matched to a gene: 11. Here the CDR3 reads CASSFPRDSPLYF. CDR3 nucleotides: TGTGCCAGCAGTTTCCCCCGGGACAGCCCTTTGTACTTC.

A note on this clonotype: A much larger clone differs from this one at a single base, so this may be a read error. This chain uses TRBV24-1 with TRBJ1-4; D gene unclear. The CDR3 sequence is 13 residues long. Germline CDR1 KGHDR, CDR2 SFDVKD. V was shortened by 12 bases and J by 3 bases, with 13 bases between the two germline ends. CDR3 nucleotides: TGTGCCGCCTTGACCCTGTCTAATGAAAAACTGTTTTTT. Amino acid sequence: CAALTLSNEKLFF.

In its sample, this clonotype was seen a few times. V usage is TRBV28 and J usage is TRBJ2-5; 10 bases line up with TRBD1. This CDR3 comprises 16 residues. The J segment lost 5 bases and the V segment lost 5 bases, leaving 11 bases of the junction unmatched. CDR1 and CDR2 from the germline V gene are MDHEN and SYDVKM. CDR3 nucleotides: TGTGCCAGCAGTCCGGTTACCGGGACAGGGGTTGAGACCCAGTACTTC. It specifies CASSPVTGTGVETQYF.

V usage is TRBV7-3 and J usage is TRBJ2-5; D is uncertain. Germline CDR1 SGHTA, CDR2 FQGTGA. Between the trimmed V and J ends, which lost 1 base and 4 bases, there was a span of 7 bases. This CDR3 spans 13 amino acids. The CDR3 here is CASSLRARETQYF. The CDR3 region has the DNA TGTGCCAGCAGCTTAAGAGCGAGAGAGACCCAGTACTTC.

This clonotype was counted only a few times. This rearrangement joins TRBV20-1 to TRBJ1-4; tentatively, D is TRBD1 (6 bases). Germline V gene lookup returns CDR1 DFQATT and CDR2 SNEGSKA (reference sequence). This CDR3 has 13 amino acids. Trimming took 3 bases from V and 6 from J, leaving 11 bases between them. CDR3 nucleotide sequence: TGCAGTGCTAGGGGCAGGGGCCATGAAAAACTGTTTTTT. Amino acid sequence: CSARGRGHEKLFF.

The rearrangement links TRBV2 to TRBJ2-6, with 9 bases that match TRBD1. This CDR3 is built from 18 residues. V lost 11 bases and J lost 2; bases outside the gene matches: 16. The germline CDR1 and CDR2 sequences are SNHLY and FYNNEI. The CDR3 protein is CAFCLIAGQGTGANVLTF. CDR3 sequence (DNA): TGTGCCTTCTGTTTGATCGCGGGACAGGGAACTGGGGCCAACGTCCTGACTTTC. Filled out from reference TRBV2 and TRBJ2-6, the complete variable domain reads EPEVTQTPSHQVTQMGQEVILRCVPISNHLYFYWYRQILGQKVEFLVSFYNNEISEKSEIFDDQFSVERPDGSNFTLKIRSTKLEDSAMYFCAFCLIAGQGTGANVLTFGAGSRLTVL.

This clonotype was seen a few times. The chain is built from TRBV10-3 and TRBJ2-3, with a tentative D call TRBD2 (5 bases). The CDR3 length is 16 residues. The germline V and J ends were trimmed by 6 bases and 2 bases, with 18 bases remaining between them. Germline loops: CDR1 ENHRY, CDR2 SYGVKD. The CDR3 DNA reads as TGTGCCATCAGAGCCGTAGAGGGAGCGCACACAGATACGCAGTATTTT. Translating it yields CAIRAVEGAHTDTQYF.

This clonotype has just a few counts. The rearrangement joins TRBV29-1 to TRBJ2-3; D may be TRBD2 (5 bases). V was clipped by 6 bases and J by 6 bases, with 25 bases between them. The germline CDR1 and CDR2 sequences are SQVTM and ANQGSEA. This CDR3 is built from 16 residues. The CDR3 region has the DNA TGCAGCGTCCTCGGCCTACTAGTGATGAGGATGGATACGCAGTATTTT. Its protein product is CSVLGLLVMRMDTQYF.

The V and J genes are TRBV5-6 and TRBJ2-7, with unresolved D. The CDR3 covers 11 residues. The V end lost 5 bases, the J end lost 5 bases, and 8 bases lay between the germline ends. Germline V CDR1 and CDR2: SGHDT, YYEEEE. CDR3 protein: CASRFSDEQYF. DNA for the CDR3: TGTGCCAGCAGATTCAGCGACGAGCAGTACTTC.

In DNA, the CDR3 is TGCGCCAGCAGTGGCTCCGGGGTGTCCTACGAGCAGTACTTC. It yields the protein CASSGSGVSYEQYF. V gene TRBV10-1 combines with J gene TRBJ2-7; perhaps TRBD2 as D (5 bases). The V gene's germline CDR1 is WNHNN and CDR2 SYGVQD (reference sequence). The CDR3 has 14 residues. The V end was cut by 4 bases, the J end by 1 base, with 11 bases between.

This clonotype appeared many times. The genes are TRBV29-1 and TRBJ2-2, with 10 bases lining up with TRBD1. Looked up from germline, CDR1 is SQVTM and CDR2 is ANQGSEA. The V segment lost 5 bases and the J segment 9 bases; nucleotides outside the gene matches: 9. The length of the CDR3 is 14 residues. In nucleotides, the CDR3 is TGCAGCGTTACGAGACAGGGGGCGAGCTGGGAGCTGTTTTTT. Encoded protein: CSVTRQGASWELFF.

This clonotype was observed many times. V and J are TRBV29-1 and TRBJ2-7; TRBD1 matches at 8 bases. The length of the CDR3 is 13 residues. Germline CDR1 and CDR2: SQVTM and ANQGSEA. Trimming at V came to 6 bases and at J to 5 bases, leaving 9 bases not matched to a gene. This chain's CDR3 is CSVGAQGADEQYF. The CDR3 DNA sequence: TGCAGCGTAGGAGCCCAGGGGGCCGACGAGCAGTACTTC.

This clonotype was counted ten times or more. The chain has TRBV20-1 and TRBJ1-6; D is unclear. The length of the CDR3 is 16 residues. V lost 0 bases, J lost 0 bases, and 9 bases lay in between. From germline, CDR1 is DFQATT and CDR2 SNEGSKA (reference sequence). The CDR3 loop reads CSARDTSVSYNSPLHF. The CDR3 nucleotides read TGCAGTGCTAGAGATACGTCGGTCTCCTATAATTCACCCCTCCACTTT.

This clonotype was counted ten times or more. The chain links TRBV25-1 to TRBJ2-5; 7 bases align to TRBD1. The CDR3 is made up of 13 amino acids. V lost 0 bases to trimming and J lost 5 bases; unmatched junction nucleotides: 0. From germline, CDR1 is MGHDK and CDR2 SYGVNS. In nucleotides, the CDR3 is TGTGCCAGCAGTGAATACAGGGGGGAGACCCAGTACTTC. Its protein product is CASSEYRGETQYF.

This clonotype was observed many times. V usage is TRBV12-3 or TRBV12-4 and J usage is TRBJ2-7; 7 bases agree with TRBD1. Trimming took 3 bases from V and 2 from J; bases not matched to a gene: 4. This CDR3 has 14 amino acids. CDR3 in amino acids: CASSFVTGAYEQYF. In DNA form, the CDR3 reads TGTGCCAGCAGTTTTGTAACAGGGGCCTACGAGCAGTACTTC.

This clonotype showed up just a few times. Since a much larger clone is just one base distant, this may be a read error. CDR3 sequence (DNA): TGCAGTGCTGGGACAGACCTCTACGAGCAGTACTTC. Its protein product is CSAGTDLYEQYF. The chain employs TRBV20-1 and TRBJ2-7; 7 positions match TRBD1. The V segment lost 5 bases and the J segment 3 bases; nucleotides outside the gene matches: 4. This CDR3 has 12 residues. Per the germline V gene, CDR1 is DFQATT and CDR2 is SNEGSKA (reference sequence).

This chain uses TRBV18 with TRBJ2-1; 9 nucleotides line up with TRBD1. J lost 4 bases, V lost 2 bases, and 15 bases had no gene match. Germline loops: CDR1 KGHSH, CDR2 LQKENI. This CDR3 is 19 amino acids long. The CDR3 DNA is TGTGCCAGCTCACCATCGTTTTACAGGGGGCGAACCATTTACAATGAGCAGTTCTTC. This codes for CASSPSFYRGRTIYNEQFF.

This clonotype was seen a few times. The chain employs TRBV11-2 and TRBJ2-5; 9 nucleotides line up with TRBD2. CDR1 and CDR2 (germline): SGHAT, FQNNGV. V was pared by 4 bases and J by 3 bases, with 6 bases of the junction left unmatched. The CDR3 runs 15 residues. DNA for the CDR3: TGTGCCAGCAGCTGGCGGGGCGGGAGGGAAGAGACCCAGTACTTC. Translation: CASSWRGGREETQYF.

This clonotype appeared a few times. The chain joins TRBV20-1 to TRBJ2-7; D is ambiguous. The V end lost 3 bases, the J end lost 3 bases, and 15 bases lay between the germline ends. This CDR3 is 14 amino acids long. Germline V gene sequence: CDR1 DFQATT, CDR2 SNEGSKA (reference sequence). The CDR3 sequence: CSARMLDGNYEQYF. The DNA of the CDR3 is TGCAGTGCTAGGATGCTGGACGGTAACTACGAGCAGTACTTC.

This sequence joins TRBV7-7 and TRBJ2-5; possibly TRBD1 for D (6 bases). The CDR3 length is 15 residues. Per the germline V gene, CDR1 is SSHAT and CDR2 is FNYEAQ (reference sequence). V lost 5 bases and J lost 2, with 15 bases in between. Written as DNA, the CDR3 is TGTGCCAGCAGCCAGGGTATAGGACAGCAAGAGACCCAGTACTTC. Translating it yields CASSQGIGQQETQYF.

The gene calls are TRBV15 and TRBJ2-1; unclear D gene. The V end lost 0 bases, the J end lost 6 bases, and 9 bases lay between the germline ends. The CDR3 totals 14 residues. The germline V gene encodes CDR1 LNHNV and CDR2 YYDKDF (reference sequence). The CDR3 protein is CATSRERLSNEQFF. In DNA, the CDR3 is TGTGCCACCAGCAGAGAGAGGCTTAGCAATGAGCAGTTCTTC. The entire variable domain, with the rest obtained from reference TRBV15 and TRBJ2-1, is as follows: DAMVIQNPRYQVTQFGKPVTLSCSQTLNHNVMYWYQQKSSQAPKLLFHYYDKDFNNEADTPDNFQSRRPNTSFCFLDIRSPGLGDTAMYLCATSRERLSNEQFFGPGTRLTVL.

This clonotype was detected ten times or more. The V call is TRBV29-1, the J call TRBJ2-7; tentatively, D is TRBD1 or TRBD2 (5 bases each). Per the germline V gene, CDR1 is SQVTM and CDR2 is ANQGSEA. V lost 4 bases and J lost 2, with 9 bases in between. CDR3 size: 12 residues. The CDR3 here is CSVGDDPYEQYF. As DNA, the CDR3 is TGCAGCGTTGGGGACGACCCCTACGAGCAGTACTTC.